This T cell receptor (beta chain) was sequenced for a study of blood T cell repertoires in COVID-19. This table comes from immunoSEQ multiplex PCR, and its TCRdb copy is limited to in-frame clones, with some not included. The data hold fewer than 500,000 clones, with approximately 90% observed a single time. The CDR3 sequence is 17 residues long. Germline trimming cut 2 bases from V and 5 bases from J; bases unmatched to any gene: 9. Germline lookup yields CDR1 PRHDT and CDR2 FYEKMQ (reference sequence). This chain uses TRBV13 with TRBJ2-3; 11 nucleotides match TRBD2. This TCR derives from a man aged 18 to 35 with COVID-19, enrolled during active disease. Material for sequencing was peripheral blood. The CDR3 sequence: CASSLSPTSGSGDTQYF. The CDR3 DNA follows: TGTGCCAGCAGCTTAAGCCCTACTAGCGGGAGTGGAGATACGCAGTATTTT.